This T cell receptor beta chain was profiled in a study of human T cells and chemical hapten exposure. In TCRdb, the RACE reads were re-called with MiXCR into one record per CDR3 protein. This table has about 74,000 distinct CDR3 sequences, about 31% appearing once. Deletions cut 2 bases from V and 4 bases from J, with 29 bases between. Germline CDR1 is LGHDT and CDR2 is YNNKEL (reference sequence). The CDR3 consists of 20 residues. The time point: patch test 1, 2 weeks after DPC sensitization. Treatment: therapeutic diphenylcyclopropenone sensitization with weekly scalp DPC. This clonotype was seen a few times.

V gene TRBV3-1 combines with J gene TRBJ2-5; TRBD2 is a possible D gene (6 bases). This specimen was whole blood, taken in connection with sensitization to the hapten diphenylcyclopropenone (DPC). The receptor comes from a middle-aged man with alopecia areata. Some clones in this sample may be carry-over from other donors' samples. The CDR3 reads CASSQPRLRDGGSVSETQYF. CDR3 DNA sequence: TGTGCCAGCAGCCAACCCCGTCTGAGGGACGGGGGTAGTGTGTCAGAGACCCAGTACTTC.